The text below deals with one T cell receptor beta chain. The antigen is unknown. The data belong to a study of Tregs in tolerant kidney transplant recipients. Whole-study findings and limits: This study did not directly address biological reproducibility.

Mixed chimerism was transient after nonmyeloablative marrow transplants from related graft donors. The data were produced by immunoSEQ multiplex PCR, yet TCRdb's version contains in-frame clones alone and is incomplete. The repertoire holds tens of thousands of clones, with 93% as singletons. CDR1 MNHNY and CDR2 SVGAGI come from the germline V gene (reference sequence). This CDR3 contains 15 residues. V dropped 6 bases and J dropped 7 bases, with 18 bases sitting between them. The chain employs TRBV6-6 and TRBJ1-4; D perhaps matches TRBD1 (5 bases). This TCR came from a human patient who received a combined kidney and bone marrow transplant. T cells may partly derive from the graft donor. Source: CD4+ T cells from blood (PBMCs), taken 12 months after the transplant. This CDR3 is CASRVMGLLVEKLFF. As DNA, the CDR3 is TGTGCCAGCAGGGTAATGGGGCTGCTAGTTGAAAAACTGTTTTTT.